This T cell receptor beta chain was identified during a study of T-cell reconstitution after alpha-beta-depleted transplantation in children. The V end was cut by 2 bases, the J end by 6 bases, with 16 bases between. Per the germline V gene, CDR1 is MGHDK and CDR2 is SYGVNS. This CDR3 is 15 amino acids long. This clonotype was observed a handful of times. Preparing the TCRbeta library involved the use of unique molecular identifiers. TCRdb recomputed calls from the PCR reads with MiXCR, one row per CDR3 protein. The sample lists around 400,000 distinct CDR3 sequences; around 20% were seen once. The source material was PBMCs from the stem cell graft donor, sampled from the stem cell graft. This chain connects TRBV25-1 to TRBJ1-1, with D uncertain. The sequence was obtained from a human donor who donated a stem cell graft to a child with acute myeloid leukemia. Here the CDR3 DNA reads TGTGCCAGCAGTGAAGGTAAGGGTCAGGTGGCTGAAGCTTTCTTT. It encodes CASSEGKGQVAEAFF.